The clone carrying this TCR beta chain was recorded once. Per germline, CDR1 SGHRS and CDR2 YFSETQ. V lost 0 bases and J lost 4; bases outside the gene matches: 4. The CDR3 is 15 amino acids. The sample comes from a study of blood T cell repertoires in COVID-19. Using immunoSEQ multiplex PCR, the repertoire was profiled, and TCRdb retains in-frame clones only, with some absent. This table holds about 87,000 clones, approximately 75% found once. This clonotype was obtained from a woman between 50 and 59 years old with acute or convalescent COVID-19. Material for sequencing was peripheral blood. This chain connects TRBV5-1 to TRBJ1-5; 7 bases match TRBD1. Here the CDR3 DNA reads TGCGCCAGCAGCTTGGCAGGGGGGTTAAATCAGCCCCAGCATTTT. Residues: CASSLAGGLNQPQHF.